A selection of T cell receptor beta chains follows, all from one sample in a study of Tregs in tolerant kidney transplant recipients. Sequencing used immunoSEQ multiplex PCR; TCRdb keeps in-frame clones, though not all of them. The sample shows fewer than 150,000 clones, around nine tenths of them seen only once. The sample comprised CD4+ T cells from blood. The receptors were gathered from a human donor in good health. Both conserved end residues are part of each CDR3. Each record gives: D gene, V gene, J gene, clone size, CDR3 DNA, CDR3 protein. The D gene is left open where the match is weak. Clone size appears in some rows only: once, few, many, or a class for an expanded clone.

d_call: .
v_call: TRBV13
j_call: TRBJ1-2
clone_size: .
cdr3_nt: TGTGCCAGCAGCTTGGGAGCGCCCCAGGGGGGCTACACCTTC
cdr3_aa: CASSLGAPQGGYTF

d_call: .
v_call: TRBV7-3
j_call: TRBJ1-1
clone_size: .
cdr3_nt: TGTGCCAGCAGCTTAGGGATAATGAACACTGAAGCTTTCTTT
cdr3_aa: CASSLGIMNTEAFF

d_call: .
v_call: TRBV10-1
j_call: TRBJ2-5
clone_size: .
cdr3_nt: TGCGCCAGCAGTGAGCGGAGGGGGGAGACCCAGTACTTC
cdr3_aa: CASSERRGETQYF

d_call: .
v_call: TRBV30
j_call: TRBJ1-2
clone_size: .
cdr3_nt: TGTGCCTGGAGTAGAGGGGTAGCTAACTATGGCTACACCTTC
cdr3_aa: CAWSRGVANYGYTF

d_call: TRBD1
v_call: TRBV6-6
j_call: TRBJ2-5
clone_size: .
cdr3_nt: TGTGCCAGCAGTATAGACAGGGCCGAAGGGACCCAGTACTTC
cdr3_aa: CASSIDRAEGTQYF

d_call: .
v_call: TRBV5-5
j_call: TRBJ2-1
clone_size: once
cdr3_nt: TGTGCCAGCAGCCTAGCATTTCGCAATGAGCAGTTCTTC
cdr3_aa: CASSLAFRNEQFF

d_call: TRBD1
v_call: TRBV19
j_call: TRBJ2-7
clone_size: .
cdr3_nt: TGTGCCAGTAGTAGGGCCGGGACAGAGGACTACGAGCAGTACTTC
cdr3_aa: CASSRAGTEDYEQYF

d_call: TRBD2
v_call: TRBV11-2
j_call: TRBJ2-2
clone_size: .
cdr3_nt: TGTGCCAGCGGTTCGGGGAGGGTCACCGGGGAGCTGTTTTTT
cdr3_aa: CASGSGRVTGELFF

d_call: TRBD1
v_call: TRBV2
j_call: TRBJ1-5
clone_size: .
cdr3_nt: TGTGCCAGCAGCGGTACAGGGGATCAGCCCCAGCATTTT
cdr3_aa: CASSGTGDQPQHF

d_call: TRBD2
v_call: TRBV2
j_call: TRBJ2-7
clone_size: once
cdr3_nt: TGTGCCAGCAGACATAGCGGGAGCCCCTTTTCCTACGAGCAGTACTTC
cdr3_aa: CASRHSGSPFSYEQYF

d_call: .
v_call: TRBV4-1
j_call: TRBJ2-6
clone_size: .
cdr3_nt: TGCGCCAGCAGCCAGGGGCGGGGGGCCAACGTCCTGACTTTC
cdr3_aa: CASSQGRGANVLTF

d_call: TRBD1
v_call: TRBV7-9
j_call: TRBJ1-2
clone_size: .
cdr3_nt: TGTGCCAGCAGCTTCGGACAGGGTTGGAATGGCTACACCTTC
cdr3_aa: CASSFGQGWNGYTF

d_call: .
v_call: TRBV7-8
j_call: TRBJ2-1
clone_size: .
cdr3_nt: TGTGCCAGCAGATCCACAGGGACTACCGGACGTCAGTTCTTC
cdr3_aa: CASRSTGTTGRQFF

d_call: .
v_call: TRBV5-4
j_call: TRBJ2-1
clone_size: .
cdr3_nt: TGTGCCAGCAGCCATAGGACGATGGGATCCTACAATGAGCAGTTCTTC
cdr3_aa: CASSHRTMGSYNEQFF

d_call: TRBD1
v_call: TRBV6-5
j_call: TRBJ1-2
clone_size: .
cdr3_nt: TGTGCCAGCAGTTACTCGGGGACAGGGGTCTATGGCTACACCTTC
cdr3_aa: CASSYSGTGVYGYTF

d_call: .
v_call: TRBV14
j_call: TRBJ1-4
clone_size: .
cdr3_nt: TGTGCCAGCAGCCTCCACCTCAGGGAAAAACTGTTTTTT
cdr3_aa: CASSLHLREKLFF

d_call: .
v_call: TRBV7-9
j_call: TRBJ2-3
clone_size: .
cdr3_nt: TGTGCCAGCAGCCCTGAGTTTGGAGGTGAGGGAGATACGCAGTATTTT
cdr3_aa: CASSPEFGGEGDTQYF

d_call: .
v_call: TRBV21-1
j_call: TRBJ1-3
clone_size: .
cdr3_nt: TGTGCCAGCAACAGGGGGCTCGCCTCTGGAAACACCATATATTTT
cdr3_aa: CASNRGLASGNTIYF

d_call: TRBD1
v_call: TRBV18
j_call: TRBJ2-1
clone_size: .
cdr3_nt: TGTGCCAGCTCATTGCGACAGGGGGCTGGAGATGAGCAGTTCTTC
cdr3_aa: CASSLRQGAGDEQFF

d_call: .
v_call: TRBV13
j_call: TRBJ2-5
clone_size: once
cdr3_nt: TGTGCCAGCAGCTTGTGGGGTGTACGGGACTTAGCCCAAGAGACCCAGTACTTC
cdr3_aa: CASSLWGVRDLAQETQYF

d_call: TRBD1
v_call: TRBV27
j_call: TRBJ1-2
clone_size: .
cdr3_nt: TGTGCCAGCAGTTTTCGGACAGGGAATCATGGCTACACCTTC
cdr3_aa: CASSFRTGNHGYTF

d_call: TRBD1
v_call: TRBV2
j_call: TRBJ1-5
clone_size: .
cdr3_nt: TGTGCCAGCAGCCTGGGACAGGGGGCCACGGTGGGGCCCCAGCATTTT
cdr3_aa: CASSLGQGATVGPQHF

d_call: TRBD2
v_call: TRBV5-4
j_call: TRBJ2-7
clone_size: .
cdr3_nt: TGTGCCAGCAGCCCCGGACTAGCGGGTGGCTCCTACGAGCAGTACTTC
cdr3_aa: CASSPGLAGGSYEQYF

d_call: .
v_call: TRBV15
j_call: TRBJ2-4
clone_size: .
cdr3_nt: TGTGCCACCAGCAGAGATTTATCAGGGCAAAACATTCAGTACTTC
cdr3_aa: CATSRDLSGQNIQYF

d_call: TRBD2
v_call: TRBV10-3
j_call: TRBJ2-2
clone_size: .
cdr3_nt: TGTGCCATCAGAGGACTAGCGGGTGACGGGGAGCTGTTTTTT
cdr3_aa: CAIRGLAGDGELFF

d_call: TRBD2
v_call: TRBV5-4
j_call: TRBJ2-5
clone_size: .
cdr3_nt: TGTGCCAGCAGCCAGGGGACTAGCGTGCAAGAGACCCAGTACTTC
cdr3_aa: CASSQGTSVQETQYF

d_call: .
v_call: TRBV10-2
j_call: TRBJ2-1
clone_size: .
cdr3_nt: TGCGCCAGCAGTGAGTCCAGCTACAATGAGCAGTTCTTC
cdr3_aa: CASSESSYNEQFF

d_call: .
v_call: TRBV6-5
j_call: TRBJ2-1
clone_size: .
cdr3_nt: TGTGCCAGCAGTTACCGCCCCATGGTAACCTACAATGAGCAGTTCTTC
cdr3_aa: CASSYRPMVTYNEQFF

d_call: .
v_call: TRBV19
j_call: TRBJ2-1
clone_size: .
cdr3_nt: TGTGCCAGTAGTAGAGGGCTTCTAGAGTCCTTCCTGTTCTTC
cdr3_aa: CASSRGLLESFLFF

d_call: TRBD2
v_call: TRBV2
j_call: TRBJ2-2
clone_size: .
cdr3_nt: TGTGCCAGCAGTGAAGGTCCTCCGGGGGGGCAGGGCTCGAACACCGGGGAGCTGTTTTTT
cdr3_aa: CASSEGPPGGQGSNTGELFF

d_call: .
v_call: TRBV6-5
j_call: TRBJ2-7
clone_size: .
cdr3_nt: TGTGCCAGCAGTTACTTGCGTGAGCAGTACTTC
cdr3_aa: CASSYLREQYF

d_call: .
v_call: TRBV7-9
j_call: TRBJ2-3
clone_size: .
cdr3_nt: TGTGCCAGCAGCTTAGCCACAGATACGCAGTATTTT
cdr3_aa: CASSLATDTQYF

d_call: TRBD2
v_call: TRBV5-1
j_call: TRBJ2-1
clone_size: .
cdr3_nt: TGCGCCAGCAGCACTCTCGCGGGAGACTTGAATGAGCAGTTCTTC
cdr3_aa: CASSTLAGDLNEQFF

d_call: .
v_call: TRBV30
j_call: TRBJ1-4
clone_size: once
cdr3_nt: TGTGCCTGGAGTGTGACAGCAACTAATGAAAAACTGTTTTTT
cdr3_aa: CAWSVTATNEKLFF

d_call: TRBD2
v_call: TRBV7-2
j_call: TRBJ2-3
clone_size: .
cdr3_nt: TGTGCCAGCAGCTTACCGAGGGGACTAGGAACTGAGGTGAACCCGTATTTT
cdr3_aa: CASSLPRGLGTEVNPYF

d_call: .
v_call: TRBV7-6
j_call: TRBJ2-5
clone_size: once
cdr3_nt: TGTGCCAGCAGCCGTACTAGGGGCTTCCAAGAGACCCAGTACTTC
cdr3_aa: CASSRTRGFQETQYF

d_call: TRBD1
v_call: TRBV2
j_call: TRBJ1-4
clone_size: .
cdr3_nt: TGTGCCACCTCACGGACAGGGGGAGGTGAAAAACTGTTTTTT
cdr3_aa: CATSRTGGGEKLFF

d_call: .
v_call: TRBV19
j_call: TRBJ1-1
clone_size: once
cdr3_nt: TGTGCCAGTAGTAGGGGAGACAGCCATCCGGGCACTGAAGCTTTCTTT
cdr3_aa: CASSRGDSHPGTEAFF

d_call: .
v_call: TRBV25-1
j_call: TRBJ1-4
clone_size: .
cdr3_nt: TGTGCCAGCAGTGAATATTCAGAGAATAATGAAAAACTGTTTTTT
cdr3_aa: CASSEYSENNEKLFF

d_call: TRBD1
v_call: TRBV6-1
j_call: TRBJ2-3
clone_size: .
cdr3_nt: TGTGCCAGCAACCCAACAGGGGTTCGCACAGATACGCAGTATTTT
cdr3_aa: CASNPTGVRTDTQYF

d_call: TRBD1
v_call: TRBV11-1
j_call: TRBJ1-1
clone_size: .
cdr3_nt: TGTGCCAGCAGCTTAGTCGTCAGGGGGCCTGAAGCTTTCTTT
cdr3_aa: CASSLVVRGPEAFF

d_call: TRBD2
v_call: TRBV10-1
j_call: TRBJ2-3
clone_size: .
cdr3_nt: TGCGCCAGCAAGAAGGGGGGGGGACTAGCGGGAGGGCTTAACACAGATACGCAGTATTTT
cdr3_aa: CASKKGGGLAGGLNTDTQYF

d_call: .
v_call: TRBV5-1
j_call: TRBJ2-3
clone_size: .
cdr3_nt: TGCGCCAGCGGTGTGGTGGCGACCGCAGATACGCAGTATTTT
cdr3_aa: CASGVVATADTQYF

d_call: .
v_call: TRBV5-1
j_call: TRBJ1-1
clone_size: .
cdr3_nt: TGCGCCAGCAGCTCCAGAGTCAACACTGAAGCTTTCTTT
cdr3_aa: CASSSRVNTEAFF

d_call: .
v_call: TRBV19
j_call: TRBJ1-1
clone_size: .
cdr3_nt: TGTGCCAGTATTCCCACGACGGGGGGGACTGAAGCTTTCTTT
cdr3_aa: CASIPTTGGTEAFF

d_call: TRBD1
v_call: TRBV5-4
j_call: TRBJ2-1
clone_size: .
cdr3_nt: TGTGCCAGCAGCATTGACAGGGGGATATACAATGAGCAGTTCTTC
cdr3_aa: CASSIDRGIYNEQFF

d_call: .
v_call: TRBV7-3
j_call: TRBJ2-3
clone_size: once
cdr3_nt: TGTGCCAGCAGCCCCCGAATGGGGGGGCCGGGGGATACGCAGTATTTT
cdr3_aa: CASSPRMGGPGDTQYF

d_call: .
v_call: TRBV6-5
j_call: TRBJ1-2
clone_size: .
cdr3_nt: TGTGCCAGCAGTTACTCGGGGGTCGCGGGCTACACCTTC
cdr3_aa: CASSYSGVAGYTF

d_call: .
v_call: TRBV7-3
j_call: TRBJ1-5
clone_size: .
cdr3_nt: TGTGCCAGCAGCTCACAGCCCGGAGGCAATCAGCCCCAGCATTTT
cdr3_aa: CASSSQPGGNQPQHF

d_call: .
v_call: TRBV28
j_call: TRBJ2-7
clone_size: .
cdr3_nt: TGTGCCAGCAGTTTATTCGGCAGGGTGAGGGAGCAGTACTTC
cdr3_aa: CASSLFGRVREQYF

d_call: .
v_call: TRBV11-2
j_call: TRBJ2-7
clone_size: .
cdr3_nt: TGTGCCAGCAGCTCACTCGTACCCCCCTACGAGCAGTACTTC
cdr3_aa: CASSSLVPPYEQYF

d_call: .
v_call: TRBV5-6
j_call: TRBJ2-5
clone_size: .
cdr3_nt: TGTGCCAGCAGCACGGACACCCAAGAGACCCAGTACTTC
cdr3_aa: CASSTDTQETQYF

d_call: TRBD2
v_call: TRBV11-3
j_call: TRBJ2-3
clone_size: .
cdr3_nt: TGTGCCAGCAGTCTAAGTACCGGACTAGGGGACACAGATACGCAGTATTTT
cdr3_aa: CASSLSTGLGDTDTQYF